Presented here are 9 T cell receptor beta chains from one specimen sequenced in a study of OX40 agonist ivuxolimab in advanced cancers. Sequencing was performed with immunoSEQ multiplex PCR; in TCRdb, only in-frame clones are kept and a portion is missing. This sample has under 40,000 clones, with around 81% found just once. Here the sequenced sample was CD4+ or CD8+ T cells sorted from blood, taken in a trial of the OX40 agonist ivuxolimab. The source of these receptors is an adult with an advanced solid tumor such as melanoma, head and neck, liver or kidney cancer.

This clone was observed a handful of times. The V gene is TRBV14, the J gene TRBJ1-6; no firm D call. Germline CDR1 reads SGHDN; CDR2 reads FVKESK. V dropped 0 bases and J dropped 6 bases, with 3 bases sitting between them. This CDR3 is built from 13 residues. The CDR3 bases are TGTGCCAGCAGCCAAGAATCTAATTCACCCCTCCACTTT. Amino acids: CASSQESNSPLHF.

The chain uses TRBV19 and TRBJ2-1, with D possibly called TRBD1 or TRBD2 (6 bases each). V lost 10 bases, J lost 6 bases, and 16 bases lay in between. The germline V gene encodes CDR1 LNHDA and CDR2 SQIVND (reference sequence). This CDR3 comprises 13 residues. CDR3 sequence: CATKVGGGNEQFF. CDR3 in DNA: TGTGCCACCAAAGTAGGAGGGGGCAATGAGCAGTTCTTC.

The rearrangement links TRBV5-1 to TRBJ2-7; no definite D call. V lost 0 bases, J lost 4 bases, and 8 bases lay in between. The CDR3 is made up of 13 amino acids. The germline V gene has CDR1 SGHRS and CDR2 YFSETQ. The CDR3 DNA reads TGCGCCAGCAGCTTGGTGTCGAGTTACGAGCAGTACTTC. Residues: CASSLVSSYEQYF.

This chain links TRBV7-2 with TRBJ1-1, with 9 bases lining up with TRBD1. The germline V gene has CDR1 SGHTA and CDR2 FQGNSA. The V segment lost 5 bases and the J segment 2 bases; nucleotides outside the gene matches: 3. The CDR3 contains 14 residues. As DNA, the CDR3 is TGTGCCAGCAGCCCGGACAGGGGAAACACTGAAGCTTTCTTT. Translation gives CASSPDRGNTEAFF.

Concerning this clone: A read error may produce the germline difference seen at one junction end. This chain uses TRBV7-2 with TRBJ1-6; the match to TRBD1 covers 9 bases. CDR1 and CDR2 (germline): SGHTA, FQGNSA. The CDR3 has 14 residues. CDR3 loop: CASRRDRANPPLHF. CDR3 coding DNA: TGTGCCAGCAGAAGGGACAGGGCTAATCCACCCCTCCACTTT.

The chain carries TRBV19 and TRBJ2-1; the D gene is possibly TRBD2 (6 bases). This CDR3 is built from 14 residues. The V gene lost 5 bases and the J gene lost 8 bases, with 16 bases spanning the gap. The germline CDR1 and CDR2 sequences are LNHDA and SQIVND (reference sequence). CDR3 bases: TGTGCCAGTAGTCCCAGACTAGTCTGGGATGAGCAGTTCTTC. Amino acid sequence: CASSPRLVWDEQFF.

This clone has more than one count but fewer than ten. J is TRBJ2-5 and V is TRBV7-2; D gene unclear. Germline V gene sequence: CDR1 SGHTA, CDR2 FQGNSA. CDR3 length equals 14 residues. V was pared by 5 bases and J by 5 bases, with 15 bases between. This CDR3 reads CASSLGRARETQYF. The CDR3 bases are TGTGCCAGCAGCCTAGGACGGGCGAGGGAGACCCAGTACTTC. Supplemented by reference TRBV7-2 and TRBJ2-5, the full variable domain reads GAGVSQSPSNKVTEKGKDVELRCDPISGHTALYWYRQSLGQGLEFLIYFQGNSAPDKSGLPSDRFSAERTGGSVSTLTIQRTQQEDSAVYLCASSLGRARETQYFGPGTRLLVL.

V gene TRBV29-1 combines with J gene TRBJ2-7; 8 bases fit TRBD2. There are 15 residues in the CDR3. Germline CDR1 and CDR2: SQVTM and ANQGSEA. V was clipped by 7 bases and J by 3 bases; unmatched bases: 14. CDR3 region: CSALYPSGGLYEQYF. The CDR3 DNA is TGCAGCGCCCTCTACCCGAGCGGGGGCCTCTACGAGCAGTACTTC.

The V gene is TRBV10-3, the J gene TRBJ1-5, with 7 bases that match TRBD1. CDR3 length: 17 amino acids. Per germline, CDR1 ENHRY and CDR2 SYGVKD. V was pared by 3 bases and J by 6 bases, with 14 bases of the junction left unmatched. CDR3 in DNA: TGTGCCATCAGTGAAAGGGACAGAGGACCTTCGGGTCAGCCCCAGCATTTT. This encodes CAISERDRGPSGQPQHF.